Shown below are 22 T cell receptor beta chains from a single sample sequenced in a study of a mutant IDH1 vaccine in newly diagnosed glioma. Data came from immunoSEQ multiplex PCR; TCRdb stores just in-frame clones and leaves some out. Found here are about 48,000 clones, around four fifths of them singletons; the top ten hold more than 6.5%. No cognate antigen is known for these TCRs. This sample's time point: week 35, safety follow-up. With topical imiquimod, each dose of the vaccine consisted of 300 ug of mutant IDH1 20-mer peptide. This sample comprised PBMCs, obtained from a glioma patient whose treatment included an IDH1 peptide vaccine. The receptors originated from a middle-aged man with glioma.

The rearrangement uses TRBV19 and TRBJ1-2, with 11 bases identical to TRBD1. J was trimmed by 7 bases and V by 7 bases; bases with no gene match: 5. Germline CDR1 and CDR2: LNHDA and SQIVND (reference sequence). CDR3 length: 13 amino acids. The CDR3 DNA reads TGTGCCAGTACCCCCGGGACAGGGGGTGGCTACACCTTC. Amino acids: CASTPGTGGGYTF.

The rearrangement links TRBV6-1 to TRBJ1-2; 7 positions agree with TRBD1. The J segment lost 5 bases and the V segment lost 6 bases, leaving 12 bases of the junction unmatched. CDR1 is MNHNS, CDR2 SASEGT, per germline. The CDR3 is made up of 15 amino acids. CDR3 protein: CASREPGTAIYGYTF. CDR3 DNA: TGTGCCAGCAGAGAACCCGGGACAGCTATTTATGGCTACACCTTC.

The chain has TRBV6-5 and TRBJ2-5; D is unresolved. This CDR3 is 14 amino acids long. Trimming left V 6 bases short and J 5 bases short, with 16 bases between. The germline V gene encodes CDR1 MNHEY and CDR2 SVGAGI. DNA for the CDR3: TGTGCCAGCAGACCCCCACCTCTCGGGGAGACCCAGTACTTC. Amino acids: CASRPPPLGETQYF.

The chain is built from TRBV5-6 and TRBJ2-2, with TRBD2 matching 8 bases. The CDR3 loop spans 15 amino acids. CDR1 and CDR2 from the germline V gene are SGHDT and YYEEEE. V was clipped by 0 bases and J by 5 bases; unmatched bases: 3. The CDR3 protein is CASSLVSGGTGELFF. CDR3 in DNA: TGTGCCAGCAGCTTGGTGAGCGGGGGAACCGGGGAGCTGTTTTTT.

The chain carries TRBV19 and TRBJ1-6, with D tentatively TRBD1 (6 bases). The V gene's germline CDR1 is LNHDA and CDR2 SQIVND (reference sequence). This CDR3 is built from 14 residues. V gave up 3 bases and J gave up 9 bases, with 12 bases separating them. CDR3 nucleotide sequence: TGTGCCAGTAGTATGTGGGGGCCATCTTCACCCCTCCACTTT. Its protein is CASSMWGPSSPLHF.

This chain joins TRBV7-8 and TRBJ2-5; D is ambiguous. The V end was cut by 5 bases, the J end by 1 base, with 14 bases between. The germline V gene has CDR1 SGHVS and CDR2 FQNEAQ. The CDR3 covers 15 residues. This CDR3 is CASSLGPVFQETQYF. For the CDR3, the DNA is TGTGCCAGCAGCCTCGGTCCGGTCTTCCAAGAGACCCAGTACTTC.

The chain recombines TRBV7-6 with TRBJ1-2; D possibly corresponds to TRBD1 (6 bases). There are 15 residues in the CDR3. Germline loops: CDR1 SGHVS, CDR2 FNYEAQ. With 5 bases removed from V and 4 bases from J, the gap between germline ends came to 17 bases. CDR3 sequence: CASSPPGAVLYGYTF. CDR3 sequence (DNA): TGTGCCAGCAGCCCGCCGGGGGCCGTCCTCTATGGCTACACCTTC.

The J gene is TRBJ2-3, the V gene TRBV7-9; a weak D match, TRBD2 (7 bases). CDR1 and CDR2 (germline): SEHNR, FQNEAQ (reference sequence). CDR3 length: 15 residues. Trimming cost V 7 bases and J 4 bases, with 18 bases left between them. The CDR3 nucleotides are TGTGCCAGCATCCCCGGAGGGGGGGCGGCAGATACGCAGTATTTT. Translation: CASIPGGGAADTQYF.

The chain links TRBV27 to TRBJ2-7; 9 nucleotides match TRBD2. This CDR3 spans 15 amino acids. Germline CDR1 and CDR2: MNHEY and SMNVEV (reference sequence). J lost 3 bases, V lost 5 bases, and 8 bases had no gene match. The DNA of the CDR3 is TGTGCCAGCAGTACAGCTGTAGCGGGGGTCTACGAGCAGTACTTC. This translates into CASSTAVAGVYEQYF.

The J gene is TRBJ1-2, the V gene TRBV27; unclear D gene. With 5 bases removed from V and 0 bases from J, the gap between germline ends came to 13 bases. Germline V gene sequence: CDR1 MNHEY, CDR2 SMNVEV (reference sequence). This CDR3 contains 15 residues. In DNA, the CDR3 is TGTGCCAGCAGTCCCTTTGTGGAAGCTAACTATGGCTACACCTTC. Translation gives CASSPFVEANYGYTF.

The chain uses TRBV4-1 and TRBJ2-7, with D perhaps TRBD2 (6 bases). Between the trimmed V and J ends, which lost 2 bases and 6 bases, there was a span of 14 bases. The CDR3 is 14 amino acids. CDR1 is MGHRA, CDR2 YSYEKL, per germline. Written as DNA, the CDR3 is TGCGCCAGCAGCCAACCAGGGAGGACCGGCGAGCAGTACTTC. Translated: CASSQPGRTGEQYF.

This clone came up once. The chain recombines TRBV19 with TRBJ1-4; D may be TRBD1 (6 bases). V was pared by 5 bases and J by 8 bases, with 12 bases between. The germline CDR1 and CDR2 sequences are LNHDA and SQIVND (reference sequence). This CDR3 has 13 amino acids. CDR3 residues: CASSSDSTEKLFF. CDR3 in DNA: TGTGCCAGTAGTTCGGACAGTACCGAAAAACTGTTTTTT.

The chain is built from TRBV5-1 and TRBJ2-3, with D perhaps TRBD2 (5 bases). Per the germline V gene, CDR1 is SGHRS and CDR2 is YFSETQ. The CDR3 contains 14 residues. The germline V and J ends were trimmed by 4 bases and 5 bases, with 14 bases remaining between them. The CDR3 nucleotides read TGCGCCAGCAGCCAACTAGGGAATGGAGATACGCAGTATTTT. As protein: CASSQLGNGDTQYF.

Only one count was recorded for this clone. This sequence joins TRBV19 and TRBJ1-4, with no clear D. Per germline, CDR1 LNHDA and CDR2 SQIVND (reference sequence). Trimming took off 7 bases at V and 0 bases at J, with 9 bases between the two ends. The CDR3 has 14 amino acids. CDR3 amino acids: CASKGGATNEKLFF. CDR3 sequence (DNA): TGTGCCAGTAAAGGTGGAGCAACTAATGAAAAACTGTTTTTT.

The gene calls are TRBV7-9 and TRBJ1-2; D gene unclear. V was shortened by 6 bases and J by 11 bases, with 13 bases between the two germline ends. The germline V gene has CDR1 SEHNR and CDR2 FQNEAQ (reference sequence). This CDR3 contains 11 residues. CDR3: CASRETGVYTF. CDR3 DNA sequence: TGTGCCAGCAGGGAGACCGGTGTTTACACCTTC.

This clone occurred once. V is TRBV29-1 and J is TRBJ1-4, with D unresolved. With 7 bases removed from V and 7 bases from J, the gap between germline ends came to 19 bases. Germline CDR1 and CDR2: SQVTM and ANQGSEA. There are 14 residues in the CDR3. The CDR3 DNA reads as TGCAGCGCCAGACACGGAGGAGTGAGTGAAAAACTGTTTTTT. Residues: CSARHGGVSEKLFF.

The V gene is TRBV15, the J gene TRBJ2-5; D is unresolved. Germline assignment: CDR1 LNHNV and CDR2 YYDKDF (reference sequence). This CDR3 spans 14 amino acids. V was clipped by 0 bases and J by 1 base, with 6 bases between them. Here the CDR3 DNA reads TGTGCCACCAGCAGAGACAGCCCCCAAGAGACCCAGTACTTC. This sequence encodes CATSRDSPQETQYF. The full variable domain, its missing parts supplied by reference TRBV15 and TRBJ2-5, is DAMVIQNPRYQVTQFGKPVTLSCSQTLNHNVMYWYQQKSSQAPKLLFHYYDKDFNNEADTPDNFQSRRPNTSFCFLDIRSPGLGDTAMYLCATSRDSPQETQYFGPGTRLLVL.

The rearrangement uses TRBV30 and TRBJ1-1, with D perhaps TRBD1 (6 bases). Germline V lookup: CDR1 GTSNPN, CDR2 SVGIG (reference sequence). CDR3 length: 14 amino acids. The ends were cut back, 5 bases at V and 1 base at J, with 14 bases in the middle. CDR3 bases: TGTGCCTGGGACCTACAGGGCCCGAACACTGAAGCTTTCTTT. Translation: CAWDLQGPNTEAFF.

This clone came up a few times. The rearrangement links TRBV7-8 to TRBJ2-1, with D unresolved. CDR3 length equals 15 residues. Trimming removed 3 bases at V and 8 bases at J, with 17 bases between. Germline V CDR1 and CDR2: SGHVS, FQNEAQ. The CDR3 DNA follows: TGTGCCAGCAGCTTTGGTTATGCGTACAACGATGAGCAGTTCTTC. It encodes CASSFGYAYNDEQFF.

Only a few counts were recorded for this clone. This chain uses TRBV6-5 with TRBJ1-4; 7 positions match TRBD1. Germline values: CDR1 MNHEY, CDR2 SVGAGI. Trimming cost V 2 bases and J 8 bases; bases outside gene matches: 2. This CDR3 is built from 13 residues. The CDR3 DNA reads as TGTGCCAGCAGTTACGGGGACAGAGAAAAACTGTTTTTT. Translating gives CASSYGDREKLFF.

The chain links TRBV6-1 to TRBJ1-4, with D possibly being TRBD1 (5 bases). Germline CDR1 is MNHNS and CDR2 is SASEGT. The V end was cut by 0 bases, the J end by 13 bases, with 18 bases between. This CDR3 comprises 15 residues. The CDR3 loop reads CASSEALRGRRGLFF. The CDR3 DNA reads TGTGCCAGCAGTGAAGCGCTTCGAGGGCGAAGGGGACTGTTTTTT.

The rearrangement links TRBV6-1 to TRBJ1-4; 8 nucleotides line up with TRBD1. The CDR3 contains 15 residues. V shed 8 bases, J shed 5 bases, and the junction held 10 bases outside the gene matches. Per germline, CDR1 MNHNS and CDR2 SASEGT. The CDR3: CASLLGRQGNEKLFF. CDR3 bases: TGTGCCAGCTTACTGGGGAGACAGGGGAATGAAAAACTGTTTTTT.